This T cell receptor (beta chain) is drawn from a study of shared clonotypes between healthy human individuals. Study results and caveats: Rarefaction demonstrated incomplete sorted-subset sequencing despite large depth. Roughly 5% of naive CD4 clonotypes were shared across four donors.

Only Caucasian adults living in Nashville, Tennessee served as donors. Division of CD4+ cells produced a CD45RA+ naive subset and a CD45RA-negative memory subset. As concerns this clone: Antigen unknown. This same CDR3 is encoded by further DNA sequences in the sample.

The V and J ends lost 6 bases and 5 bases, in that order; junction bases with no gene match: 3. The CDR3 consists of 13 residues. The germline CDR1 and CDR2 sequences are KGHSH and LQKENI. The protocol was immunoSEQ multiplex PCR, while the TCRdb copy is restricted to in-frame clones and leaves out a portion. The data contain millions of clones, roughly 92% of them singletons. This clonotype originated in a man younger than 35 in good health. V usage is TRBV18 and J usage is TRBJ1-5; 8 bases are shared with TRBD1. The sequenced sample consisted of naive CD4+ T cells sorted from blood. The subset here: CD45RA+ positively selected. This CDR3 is CASSPDRDQPQHF. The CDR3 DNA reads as TGTGCCAGCTCCCCGGACAGGGATCAGCCCCAGCATTTT.